The subject of this entry is one T cell receptor (beta chain). Its antigen is not known. Caucasian adults residing in Nashville, Tennessee made up all the donors. Assay used: immunoSEQ multiplex PCR; TCRdb lists only in-frame clones, some missing. Here the sample spans fewer than 650,000 clones, around 76% being singletons. Germline CDR1 reads MDHEN; CDR2 reads SYDVKM. This CDR3 comprises 15 residues. Deletions cut 5 bases from V and 7 bases from J, with 18 bases between. The data originate from a study of shared clonotypes between healthy human individuals. Study-wide results and limits: Only blood underwent sampling, and tissue repertoires likely differ.

V is TRBV28 and J is TRBJ1-3, with D possibly being TRBD1 (6 bases). The receptor comes from a woman between 40 and 50 years old in good health. Some clones in this sample may be carry-over from other donors' samples. The sequencing input was PBMCs. The DNA for the CDR3 is TGTGCCAGCAGTCTACACTCGAACAGGGTGAACACCATATATTTT. As protein: CASSLHSNRVNTIYF.